One sample yielded the 29 T cell receptor beta chains listed below, sequenced in a study of cytomegalovirus exposure and HLA in healthy donors (dated by TCRdb to about 2017). The library was built by means of the immunoSEQ multiplex PCR assay. A mixture of 60 forward primers for TCR Vbeta segments and 13 reverse primers for TCR Jbeta segments was used in the multiplex PCR. The immuneACCESS repertoire file appears here via TCRdb, limited to in-frame rearrangements. These files lack a portion of the clones; in checked studies, under half of the deficit traces to unresolved V genes, and the cause of the others is not known. Here the sample has 150,000 to 200,000 clones; under 80% occur a single time. Clones ranked in the top ten supply 2.5% to 3% of the sample. What was sequenced was PBMCs. These receptors were taken from a man aged 35-49 years in good health and CMV-seronegative.

This clone was seen a single time. J is TRBJ2-5 and V is TRBV21-1; the table's D call of TRBD2 was not tested on the DNA. TRBV21-1 is a known pseudogene. This CDR3 comprises 20 residues. Written as DNA, the CDR3 is TGTGCCAGCAGCAGTTACGGGACTAGCGGGGGGCTCCCGTACCAAGAGACCCAGTACTTC. Encoded protein: CASSSYGTSGGLPYQETQYF.

V usage is TRBV29-1 and J usage is TRBJ2-3; no clear D gene. CDR3 length equals 15 residues. V was cut by 7 bases and J by 0 bases, with 17 bases left in between. Germline V lookup: CDR1 SQVTM, CDR2 ANQGSEA. The CDR3 loop is CSATRFAASTDTQYF. CDR3 bases: TGCAGCGCCACCCGTTTTGCGGCTAGCACAGATACGCAGTATTTT.

This rearrangement joins TRBV11-3 to TRBJ2-1, with TRBD2 matching 9 bases. Germline values: CDR1 SGHNT, CDR2 YENEEA. After removal of 0 bases from V and 9 bases from J, the junction contained 9 bases not matched to a gene. This CDR3 spans 16 amino acids. CDR3: CASSLDRASGKVEQFF. The CDR3 nucleotides are TGTGCCAGCAGCTTAGATCGAGCTAGCGGGAAGGTTGAGCAGTTCTTC.

The table lists this clone with a few counts. V usage is TRBV29-1 and J usage is TRBJ1-1; 8 bases align to TRBD1. The CDR3 runs to 12 residues. CDR1 SQVTM and CDR2 ANQGSEA come from the germline V gene. J lost 8 bases, V lost 7 bases, and 9 bases had no gene match. Here the CDR3 DNA reads TGCAGCGCCTCTAGACAGGGGACCGAAGCTTTCTTT. As protein: CSASRQGTEAFF.

This clone has only a few counts. The chain combines TRBV5-1 with TRBJ2-3, with D possibly matching TRBD1 (5 bases). The CDR3 is 15 amino acids. Germline V lookup: CDR1 SGHRS, CDR2 YFSETQ. V was pared by 2 bases and J by 3 bases, with 13 bases between. The CDR3 DNA reads as TGCGCCAGCAGCTTAAACGGACATGCAACAGATACGCAGTATTTT. Translation gives CASSLNGHATDTQYF.

This clone appeared a few times. The chain carries TRBV6-5 and TRBJ1-3; a possible D gene is TRBD1 (5 bases). This CDR3 has 15 amino acids. From germline, CDR1 is MNHEY and CDR2 SVGAGI. V lost 6 bases and J 0 bases, leaving 12 bases between the germline ends. CDR3 DNA: TGTGCCAGCAGCGCGGGACGGATCTCTGGAAACACCATATATTTT. Residues: CASSAGRISGNTIYF.

This clone has only a few counts. At one end, the junction sequence differs from germline, possibly due to a read error. This rearrangement joins TRBV5-4 to TRBJ2-1, with 8 bases matching TRBD2. The germline V gene has CDR1 SGHNT and CDR2 YYREEE (reference sequence). This CDR3 is 14 amino acids long. CDR3 coding DNA: TGTGCCAGCAGACCTAGCGGGCTTTACATTGAGCAGTTCTTC. Protein product: CASRPSGLYIEQFF.

This clone has more than one count but fewer than ten. The rearrangement links TRBV4-3 to TRBJ2-3; possibly TRBD2 for D (5 bases). Trimming stripped 0 bases from V and 0 bases from J, with 7 bases between. The CDR3 spans 15 residues. CDR1 is LGHNA, CDR2 YSLEER, per germline. The CDR3 DNA follows: TGCGCCAGCAGCCAAGAGGAGCGGAGCACAGATACGCAGTATTTT. Amino acid sequence: CASSQEERSTDTQYF.

V usage is TRBV10-1 and J usage is TRBJ1-1, with a tentative D call TRBD1 (5 bases). Per the germline V gene, CDR1 is WNHNN and CDR2 is SYGVQD (reference sequence). This CDR3 is 15 amino acids long. The ends were cut back, 0 bases at V and 4 bases at J, with 12 bases in the middle. The CDR3 DNA follows: TGCGCCAGCAGTGAGTCAGGCTGTGGGGCCACTGAAGCTTTCTTT. It translates to CASSESGCGATEAFF.

The V and J genes are TRBV18 and TRBJ2-5; 9 bases match TRBD1. The J call may be faulty, since TRBJ2-7 better matches the DNA end. This CDR3 contains 16 residues. Germline-derived CDR1 and CDR2 are KGHSH and LQKENI. CDR3 nucleotide sequence: TGTGCCAGCTCACCACCTTGGACAGGGGTCGAGTCCGAGCAGTACTTC. Residues: CASSPPWTGVESEQYF.

The chain has TRBV6-4 and TRBJ2-2; D unresolved. The CDR3 spans 15 residues. Trimming cost V 4 bases and J 5 bases, with 14 bases left between them. In germline, CDR1 is MRHNA, CDR2 SNTAGT. In DNA, the CDR3 is TGTGCCAGCAGTGTGTCCGACGCGGCGACCGGGGAGCTGTTTTTT. It yields the protein CASSVSDAATGELFF.

The chain combines TRBV19 with TRBJ1-2; a possible D gene is TRBD1 (5 bases). The length of the CDR3 is 15 residues. From germline, CDR1 is LNHDA and CDR2 SQIVND (reference sequence). Trimming stripped 6 bases from V and 3 bases from J, with 17 bases between. CDR3 protein: CASSVQGLHDYGYTF. CDR3 nucleotide sequence: TGTGCCAGTAGCGTCCAGGGACTGCACGACTATGGCTACACCTTC.

The rearrangement joins TRBV9 to TRBJ2-7; 9 nucleotides line up with TRBD2. The CDR3 extends over 16 amino acids. The V gene end was trimmed by 3 bases and the J gene end by 5 bases; junction bases not matched to a gene: 12. Germline V CDR1 and CDR2: SGDLS, YYNGEE. CDR3 sequence: CASSATLAGVRNEQYF. The CDR3 bases are TGTGCCAGCAGCGCGACCTTAGCGGGAGTAAGGAACGAGCAGTACTTC.

This rearrangement joins TRBV5-1 to TRBJ1-4; 7 nucleotides line up with TRBD1. CDR3 length equals 13 residues. Trimming removed 5 bases from V and 7 bases from J; junction bases left unmatched: 5. Germline CDR1 and CDR2: SGHRS and YFSETQ. This chain's CDR3 is CASSLGQVEKLFF. The DNA of the CDR3 is TGCGCCAGCAGTCTAGGACAGGTTGAAAAACTGTTTTTT.

The chain has TRBV2 and TRBJ1-1; 10 bases are shared with TRBD1. There are 14 residues in the CDR3. The ends lost 5 bases at V and 1 base at J; junction bases unmatched: 1. The germline CDR1 and CDR2 sequences are SNHLY and FYNNEI. The CDR3 protein is CASSWTGGNTEAFF. The CDR3 region has the DNA TGTGCCAGCAGTTGGACAGGGGGGAACACTGAAGCTTTCTTT.

This clone showed up just a few times. At one boundary the junction diverges from the germline segment, which might be a read error. The chain couples TRBV7-9 to TRBJ2-7, with 7 bases lining up with TRBD2. Germline assignment: CDR1 SEHNR and CDR2 FQNEAQ (reference sequence). The CDR3 consists of 12 residues. The CDR3 nucleotides read TGTTCCAGCGGGGAGGCGGACCACGAGCAGTACTTC. Translated, it gives CSSGEADHEQYF. The full variable domain, with the rest looked up from reference TRBV7-9 and TRBJ2-7, is DTGVSQNPRHKITKRGQNVTFRCDPISEHNRLYWYRQTLGQGPEFLTYFQNEAQLEKSRLLSDRFSAERPKGSFSTLEIQRTEQGDSAMYLCSSGEADHEQYFGPGTRLTVT.

As to this clone: A junction end diverges from the germline sequence, so it may reflect a read error. In nucleotides, the CDR3 is TGTTCCAGCAGCTTATCGGGGGAGGGTCAGCCCCAGCATTTT. It translates to CSSSLSGEGQPQHF. This sequence joins TRBV7-9 and TRBJ1-5; D possibly corresponds to TRBD1 (5 bases). Germline V gene data show CDR1 as SEHNR and CDR2 as FQNEAQ (reference sequence). There are 14 residues in the CDR3.

The rearrangement joins TRBV10-3 to TRBJ1-2, with 9 bases that match TRBD1. CDR3 length equals 15 residues. The germline V gene encodes CDR1 ENHRY and CDR2 SYGVKD. Trimming removed 6 bases from V and 5 bases from J; junction bases left unmatched: 10. This CDR3 reads CAISDPDRGIYGYTF. Here the CDR3 DNA reads TGTGCCATCAGCGACCCGGACAGGGGAATTTATGGCTACACCTTC.

The V gene is TRBV6-5, the J gene TRBJ2-7, with a weak D call TRBD1 (5 bases). The CDR3 sequence is 11 residues long. Per germline, CDR1 MNHEY and CDR2 SVGAGI. Trimming cost V 8 bases and J 2 bases, with 7 bases left between them. CDR3 bases: TGTGCCAGCCAGACAGCCTACGAGCAGTACTTC. As protein: CASQTAYEQYF.

The chain links TRBV13 to TRBJ2-5, with 9 bases matching TRBD2. CDR1 is PRHDT and CDR2 is FYEKMQ in the germline V gene (reference sequence). V was clipped by 4 bases and J by 10 bases; unmatched bases: 16. The CDR3 is 16 amino acids. DNA for the CDR3: TGTGCCAGCAGCTCCCCCCGGGCGGGAGGGGGAGGGATCCAGTACTTC. Translating gives CASSSPRAGGGGIQYF. Full variable domain (missing parts from reference TRBV13 and TRBJ2-5): AAGVIQSPRHLIKEKRETATLKCYPIPRHDTVYWYQQGPGQDPQFLISFYEKMQSDKGSIPDRFSAQQFSDYHSELNMSSLELGDSALYFCASSSPRAGGGGIQYFGPGTRLLVL.

The count of this clone is one. The V gene is TRBV9, the J gene TRBJ2-7, with 7 nucleotides matching TRBD1. Germline CDR1 and CDR2: SGDLS and YYNGEE. With V trimmed by 2 bases and J by 0 bases, 5 bases remained unmatched. The CDR3 runs 15 residues. CDR3 DNA: TGTGCCAGCAGCGTCACAGGGGTGAGCTCCTACGAGCAGTACTTC. Translated, it gives CASSVTGVSSYEQYF.

This clone was detected only once. This chain uses TRBV9 with TRBJ2-4; 8 positions match TRBD2. The CDR3 is 14 amino acids. Germline lookup yields CDR1 SGDLS and CDR2 YYNGEE. With V trimmed by 4 bases and J by 8 bases, 8 bases remained unmatched. The CDR3 coding sequence is TGTGCCAGCAGCCCCGCGGGGACTAGTGACATTCAGTACTTC. Its translation: CASSPAGTSDIQYF.

The chain carries TRBV2 and TRBJ2-2, with D possibly TRBD2 on 5 matching bases. This CDR3 region has 13 residues. Germline assignment: CDR1 SNHLY and CDR2 FYNNEI. Trimming shortened V by 3 bases and J by 4 bases, and 6 bases separated the two germline ends. CDR3 DNA: TGTGCCAGCAGTGAGAGGGCCACCGGGGAGCTGTTTTTT. Its translation: CASSERATGELFF. Full variable domain (missing parts from reference TRBV2 and TRBJ2-2): EPEVTQTPSHQVTQMGQEVILRCVPISNHLYFYWYRQILGQKVEFLVSFYNNEISEKSEIFDDQFSVERPDGSNFTLKIRSTKLEDSAMYFCASSERATGELFFGEGSRLTVL.

This sequence joins TRBV5-4 and TRBJ1-1; TRBD1 might be the D (6 bases). Looked up from germline, CDR1 is SGHNT and CDR2 is YYREEE (reference sequence). V gave up 6 bases and J gave up 1 base, with 10 bases separating them. CDR3 length equals 13 residues. CDR3 region: CASKVQGNTEAFF. The CDR3 nucleotides read TGTGCCAGCAAAGTACAGGGGAACACTGAAGCTTTCTTT.

The V call is TRBV25-1, the J call TRBJ2-5; D is possibly TRBD1 (6 bases). This CDR3 has 16 amino acids. The V and J ends lost 6 bases and 5 bases respectively, with 22 bases between them. CDR1 and CDR2 (germline): MGHDK, SYGVNS. The CDR3 region has the DNA TGTGCCAGCAGCGACCCCAGGCAGGGGAGTTGGGAGACCCAGTACTTC. Residues: CASSDPRQGSWETQYF.

This clone has only a few counts. V is TRBV5-1 and J is TRBJ2-7, with D possibly TRBD2 on 5 matching bases. With 4 bases removed from V and 2 bases from J, the gap between germline ends came to 10 bases. The CDR3 loop spans 13 amino acids. CDR1 is SGHRS and CDR2 is YFSETQ in the germline V gene. CDR3 sequence: CASSPGITYEQYF. CDR3 nucleotides: TGCGCCAGCAGCCCCGGGATCACCTACGAGCAGTACTTC. Drawing the rest from reference TRBV5-1 and TRBJ2-7, the complete variable domain is KAGVTQTPRYLIKTRGQQVTLSCSPISGHRSVSWYQQTPGQGLQFLFEYFSETQRNKGNFPGRFSGRQFSNSRSEMNVSTLELGDSALYLCASSPGITYEQYFGPGTRLTVT.

This chain connects TRBV5-6 to TRBJ1-2; D is uncertain. V was clipped by 1 base and J by 4 bases, with 5 bases between them. This CDR3 comprises 12 residues. The germline V gene encodes CDR1 SGHDT and CDR2 YYEEEE. Written as DNA, the CDR3 is TGTGCCAGCAGCTTGAACAGCTATGGCTACACCTTC. Translation: CASSLNSYGYTF.

The rearrangement uses TRBV7-8 and TRBJ1-4; maybe TRBD1 (5 bases). V lost 5 bases, J lost 8 bases, and 18 bases lay in between. The CDR3 extends over 15 amino acids. Germline loops: CDR1 SGHVS, CDR2 FQNEAQ. The CDR3 sequence: CASSPPRRVGEKLFF. In DNA form, the CDR3 reads TGTGCCAGCAGCCCCCCCCGCAGGGTGGGGGAAAAACTGTTTTTT.

This sequence joins TRBV7-2 and TRBJ1-2, with D possibly TRBD1 on 6 matching bases. The V gene lost 5 bases and the J gene lost 4 bases, with 11 bases spanning the gap. The CDR3 has 13 amino acids. CDR1 is SGHTA and CDR2 is FQGNSA in the germline V gene. CDR3: CASSVLQGYGYTF. In DNA, the CDR3 is TGTGCCAGCAGCGTACTACAGGGCTATGGCTACACCTTC.